A single sample is the source of the 31 T cell receptor beta chains below, sequenced in a study of somatic mutations in cytotoxic T cells in rheumatoid arthritis. Sequenced by immunoSEQ multiplex PCR; TCRdb stores in-frame clones only, minus some. The sample carries about 7,000 clones, 65% to 85% recorded once. Material: CD8+ T cells sorted from blood. These receptors all stem from an adult with rheumatoid arthritis.

The rearrangement joins TRBV11-2 to TRBJ2-1; 9 nucleotides line up with TRBD2. This CDR3 contains 15 residues. Germline values: CDR1 SGHAT, CDR2 FQNNGV. The trim removed 1 base at V and 7 bases at J, leaving 5 bases unmatched. For the CDR3, the DNA is TGTGCCAGCAGCTTAGGACTAGCGGAGGGGAATGAGCAGTTCTTC. This translates into CASSLGLAEGNEQFF.

This clone showed up just a few times. The chain is built from TRBV29-1 and TRBJ1-2; possible D gene TRBD1, 5 bases. V was pared by 4 bases and J by 6 bases, with 9 bases between. The germline gives CDR1 SQVTM, CDR2 ANQGSEA. The CDR3 totals 11 residues. The CDR3 loop is CSVGQSNGYTF. In nucleotides, the CDR3 is TGCAGCGTTGGACAGAGCAATGGCTACACCTTC.

The V gene is TRBV5-1, the J gene TRBJ2-3, with unresolved D. Trimming stripped 1 base from V and 4 bases from J, with 13 bases between. This CDR3 spans 15 amino acids. CDR1 is SGHRS, CDR2 YFSETQ, per germline. In nucleotides, the CDR3 is TGCGCCAGCAGCTTGTTGGGATCGGCGGCAGATACGCAGTATTTT. This translates into CASSLLGSAADTQYF. The full variable domain, its missing parts supplied by reference TRBV5-1 and TRBJ2-3, is KAGVTQTPRYLIKTRGQQVTLSCSPISGHRSVSWYQQTPGQGLQFLFEYFSETQRNKGNFPGRFSGRQFSNSRSEMNVSTLELGDSALYLCASSLLGSAADTQYFGPGTRLTVL.

This chain uses TRBV19 with TRBJ1-2; a possible D gene is TRBD1 (6 bases). Trimming took 8 bases from V and 8 from J, leaving 15 bases between them. Germline V CDR1 and CDR2: LNHDA, SQIVND (reference sequence). CDR3 length: 12 residues. CDR3 amino acids: CASGYRAVGYTF. For the CDR3, the DNA is TGTGCCAGTGGTTACAGGGCAGTGGGCTACACCTTC.

This clone showed up just once. This chain joins TRBV15 and TRBJ2-5, with TRBD2 as a possible D gene (6 bases). Germline CDR1 and CDR2: LNHNV and YYDKDF (reference sequence). Trimming pared 2 bases from V and 1 base from J, leaving 8 bases between. The CDR3 sequence is 14 residues long. CDR3 nucleotides: TGTGCCACCAGCAGAAGGGACTTCCAAGAGACCCAGTACTTC. It yields the protein CATSRRDFQETQYF.

This rearrangement joins TRBV5-1 to TRBJ2-2; D may correspond to TRBD1 or TRBD2 (5 bases each). The CDR3 has 16 residues. The germline gives CDR1 SGHRS, CDR2 YFSETQ. Trimming took 3 bases from V and 2 from J, leaving 14 bases between them. CDR3 DNA: TGCGCCAGCAGCTGGGACCAGGGATTAAACACCGGGGAGCTGTTTTTT. It is translated as CASSWDQGLNTGELFF. Combining the CDR3 with reference TRBV5-1 and TRBJ2-2 gives the whole variable domain KAGVTQTPRYLIKTRGQQVTLSCSPISGHRSVSWYQQTPGQGLQFLFEYFSETQRNKGNFPGRFSGRQFSNSRSEMNVSTLELGDSALYLCASSWDQGLNTGELFFGEGSRLTVL.

The chain joins TRBV19 to TRBJ2-5, with TRBD1 identical over 7 bases. V was pared by 3 bases and J by 5 bases, with 6 bases of the junction left unmatched. The length of the CDR3 is 14 residues. The germline CDR1 and CDR2 sequences are LNHDA and SQIVND (reference sequence). CDR3 amino acids: CASSIRDRWETQYF. CDR3 DNA: TGTGCCAGTAGTATCCGGGACAGATGGGAGACCCAGTACTTC.

J is TRBJ2-7 and V is TRBV5-1; tentatively, D is TRBD2 (7 bases). V gave up 4 bases and J gave up 3 bases, with 14 bases separating them. CDR1 and CDR2 (germline): SGHRS, YFSETQ. This CDR3 region has 14 residues. CDR3 nucleotide sequence: TGCGCCAGCAGCCCCGAGGGGGGGGTCTACGAGCAGTACTTC. Translating gives CASSPEGGVYEQYF.

The chain has TRBV27 and TRBJ2-3; no firm D call. The CDR3 contains 14 residues. V was pared by 8 bases and J by 2 bases, with 14 bases between. CDR1 and CDR2 from the germline V gene are MNHEY and SMNVEV (reference sequence). CDR3 coding DNA: TGTGCCAGCCGCAAAGCCCAATACACAGATACGCAGTATTTT. Amino acids: CASRKAQYTDTQYF.

The chain employs TRBV27 and TRBJ2-7, with 9 bases matching TRBD2. Germline assignment: CDR1 MNHEY and CDR2 SMNVEV (reference sequence). V lost 3 bases, J lost 2 bases, and 5 bases stayed unmatched. The CDR3 has 15 residues. The CDR3 DNA reads as TGTGCCAGCAGTTTTTCCGCGGGGGGGCCCTACGAGCAGTACTTC. Its translation: CASSFSAGGPYEQYF.

Sample share makes this clone medium-sized. The rearrangement uses TRBV10-3 and TRBJ1-4, with 7 bases that match TRBD1. CDR1 ENHRY and CDR2 SYGVKD come from the germline V gene. CDR3 length equals 13 residues. V was clipped by 10 bases and J by 6 bases; unmatched bases: 8. The chain's CDR3 is CATSRQGDEKLFF. The CDR3 nucleotides are TGTGCCACCTCGAGACAGGGTGATGAAAAACTGTTTTTT.

This chain's CDR3 is CASSQERGAGDYGYTF. In DNA form, the CDR3 reads TGCGCCAGCAGCCAAGAAAGAGGTGCAGGGGACTATGGCTACACCTTC. This chain links TRBV4-1 with TRBJ1-2, with a tentative D call TRBD1 (6 bases). Trimming removed 0 bases at V and 3 bases at J, with 14 bases between. In germline, CDR1 is MGHRA, CDR2 YSYEKL. The CDR3 loop spans 16 amino acids.

V gene TRBV30 combines with J gene TRBJ1-2; tentative D call: TRBD1 (6 bases). In germline, CDR1 is GTSNPN, CDR2 SVGIG (reference sequence). The CDR3 has 14 residues. V was pared by 8 bases and J by 3 bases, with 19 bases between. The CDR3 DNA reads TGTGCCGCATTTGAGGGGGTAGTTCACTATGGCTACACCTTC. Amino acid sequence: CAAFEGVVHYGYTF.

This clone is medium-sized (0.01 to 0.1%) by share. The V call is TRBV7-9, the J call TRBJ2-7; D gene ambiguous. The V end lost 1 base, the J end lost 3 bases, and 7 bases lay between the germline ends. Germline-derived CDR1 and CDR2 are SEHNR and FQNEAQ (reference sequence). The CDR3 totals 13 residues. The CDR3: CASSLVANYEQYF. The DNA of the CDR3 is TGTGCCAGCAGCTTAGTGGCCAACTACGAGCAGTACTTC.

The V call is TRBV27, the J call TRBJ1-4, with 8 bases that match TRBD1. V was pared by 6 bases and J by 8 bases, with 5 bases of the junction left unmatched. CDR1 and CDR2 from the germline V gene are MNHEY and SMNVEV (reference sequence). There are 13 residues in the CDR3. As DNA, the CDR3 is TGTGCCAGCAGCGGACAGGGTGAGGAAAAACTGTTTTTT. It specifies CASSGQGEEKLFF.

V and J are TRBV4-2 and TRBJ2-7, with TRBD2 matching 12 bases. This CDR3 contains 15 residues. Unmatched junction bases numbered 1, after V lost 3 bases and J lost 1 base. The germline V gene encodes CDR1 LGHNA and CDR2 YNFKEQ. The CDR3 DNA reads as TGTGCCAGCAGCCAGACTAGCGGGGGATCCTACGAGCAGTACTTC. Its translation: CASSQTSGGSYEQYF.

This clone appeared a single time. The rearrangement uses TRBV11-1 and TRBJ2-3, with D hard to call. The CDR3 consists of 15 residues. Germline values: CDR1 SGHAT, CDR2 FQDESV (reference sequence). V gave up 1 base and J gave up 3 bases, with 11 bases separating them. In nucleotides, the CDR3 is TGTGCCAGCAGCTTAGGTGGGGATCGGACAGATACGCAGTATTTT. As protein: CASSLGGDRTDTQYF.

This chain uses TRBV5-1 with TRBJ1-2; tentatively, D is TRBD1 (5 bases). Trimming pared 3 bases from V and 6 bases from J, leaving 15 bases between. This CDR3 has 14 residues. CDR1 and CDR2 from the germline V gene are SGHRS and YFSETQ. CDR3 sequence: CASSSGQERDGYTF. The CDR3 coding sequence is TGCGCCAGCAGCTCTGGACAAGAAAGGGATGGCTACACCTTC.

In its sample, this clone was seen once. This chain links TRBV18 with TRBJ1-3; D not resolved. V lost 3 bases, J lost 0 bases, and 9 bases lay in between. The CDR3 extends over 15 amino acids. Looked up from germline, CDR1 is KGHSH and CDR2 is LQKENI. The CDR3 region is CASSPVGYSGNTIYF. The CDR3 DNA sequence: TGTGCCAGCTCACCTGTGGGCTACTCTGGAAACACCATATATTTT.

This clone was detected a few times. The V and J genes are TRBV7-2 and TRBJ2-5; possibly TRBD2 for D (5 bases). V shed 5 bases and J shed 7 bases, with 14 bases lying between them. CDR3 size: 13 residues. Germline CDR1 reads SGHTA; CDR2 reads FQGNSA. The CDR3 DNA sequence: TGTGCCAGCAGCGAGGGAAGCGTCGCGACCCAGTACTTC. Amino acids: CASSEGSVATQYF. The full variable domain, completed using reference TRBV7-2 and TRBJ2-5, is GAGVSQSPSNKVTEKGKDVELRCDPISGHTALYWYRQSLGQGLEFLIYFQGNSAPDKSGLPSDRFSAERTGGSVSTLTIQRTQQEDSAVYLCASSEGSVATQYFGPGTRLLVL.

This clone was counted between two and nine times. The chain recombines TRBV11-2 with TRBJ1-2, with D hard to call. The CDR3 has 16 residues. The germline V and J ends were trimmed by 3 bases and 4 bases, with 18 bases remaining between them. Germline CDR1 and CDR2: SGHAT and FQNNGV. The chain's CDR3 is CASSLKERTAFYGYTF. The DNA for the CDR3 is TGTGCCAGCAGCTTGAAGGAGCGGACGGCCTTCTATGGCTACACCTTC.

This chain links TRBV29-1 with TRBJ1-2; D might be TRBD1 (5 bases). CDR1 and CDR2 (germline): SQVTM, ANQGSEA. Trimming cost V 7 bases and J 2 bases, with 8 bases left between them. The CDR3 contains 11 residues. The CDR3 spells CSARDNYGYTF. The CDR3 coding sequence is TGCAGCGCCAGGGACAACTATGGCTACACCTTC.

This chain links TRBV27 with TRBJ2-1; TRBD2 matches at 11 bases. Losses at the gene ends were 7 bases for V and 4 bases for J; bases not matched to a gene: 9. Germline CDR1 and CDR2: MNHEY and SMNVEV (reference sequence). The CDR3 has 16 amino acids. CDR3 nucleotides: TGTGCCAGCAACACTGGGCGACTAGCGGGGTACAATGAGCAGTTCTTC. This codes for CASNTGRLAGYNEQFF.

The V and J genes are TRBV6-4 and TRBJ2-1, with 9 bases aligning to TRBD2. Germline trimming cut 2 bases from V and 5 bases from J; bases unmatched to any gene: 7. The CDR3 is 16 residues long. The V gene's germline CDR1 is MRHNA and CDR2 SNTAGT. CDR3 DNA sequence: TGTGCCAGCAGTGACGACACTAGCGGGCCTCACAATGAGCAGTTCTTC. It yields the protein CASSDDTSGPHNEQFF.

With regard to this clone: One end of the junction does not line up with germline, which may come from a read error. The gene calls are TRBV7-9 and TRBJ1-2; tentatively, D is TRBD1 (5 bases). The CDR3 is made up of 15 amino acids. CDR1 SEHNR and CDR2 FQNEAQ come from the germline V gene (reference sequence). This CDR3 is CASSLGDMGVDGYTF. The CDR3 bases are TGTGCCAGCAGTTTAGGAGATATGGGGGTCGATGGCTACACCTTC.

The chain links TRBV7-2 to TRBJ2-4; 7 bases agree with TRBD1. The CDR3 extends over 13 amino acids. The trim removed 4 bases at V and 6 bases at J, leaving 3 bases unmatched. The germline V gene encodes CDR1 SGHTA and CDR2 FQGNSA. The CDR3 loop is CASSSGQRNIQYF. CDR3 coding DNA: TGTGCCAGCAGCTCGGGACAGAGAAACATTCAGTACTTC.

The chain carries TRBV4-2 and TRBJ1-2; a possible D gene is TRBD1 (5 bases). CDR1 LGHNA and CDR2 YNFKEQ come from the germline V gene. This CDR3 comprises 17 residues. Trimming removed 2 bases from V and 1 base from J, with 17 bases in between. The chain's CDR3 is CASSQQSTGGVNYGYTF. The DNA for the CDR3 is TGTGCCAGCAGCCAACAATCAACGGGAGGGGTTAACTATGGCTACACCTTC.

This chain's CDR3 is CAWSVAGGIVGYTF. The CDR3 DNA follows: TGTGCCTGGAGTGTCGCAGGGGGCATTGTTGGCTACACCTTC. This sequence joins TRBV30 and TRBJ1-2; 8 nucleotides agree with TRBD1. The germline gives CDR1 GTSNPN, CDR2 SVGIG (reference sequence). The trim removed 0 bases at V and 7 bases at J, leaving 7 bases unmatched. The CDR3 runs 14 residues.

Here the CDR3 reads CASSAREGVGGTGELFF. The DNA for the CDR3 is TGTGCCAGCAGTGCCAGAGAGGGAGTAGGCGGAACCGGGGAGCTGTTTTTT. The chain uses TRBV25-1 and TRBJ2-2; D is possibly TRBD2 (5 bases). Trimming removed 4 bases at V and 5 bases at J, with 20 bases between. CDR1 is MGHDK and CDR2 is SYGVNS in the germline V gene. This CDR3 is built from 17 residues.

V is TRBV5-1 and J is TRBJ2-5; 9 positions match TRBD2. The CDR3 is 15 residues long. The J segment lost 5 bases and the V segment lost 5 bases, leaving 10 bases of the junction unmatched. The germline V gene encodes CDR1 SGHRS and CDR2 YFSETQ. CDR3 sequence: CASREGAGGLETQYF. CDR3 bases: TGCGCCAGCAGAGAAGGGGCGGGGGGGCTGGAGACCCAGTACTTC.

The chain couples TRBV7-9 to TRBJ2-5; 7 bases map to TRBD1. Germline-derived CDR1 and CDR2 are SEHNR and FQNEAQ (reference sequence). The CDR3 length is 15 residues. Trimming at V came to 5 bases and at J to 3 bases, leaving 9 bases not matched to a gene. CDR3 nucleotides: TGTGCCAGCAGCCCCTCGACAGGGTTCGAAGAGACCCAGTACTTC. This encodes CASSPSTGFEETQYF.